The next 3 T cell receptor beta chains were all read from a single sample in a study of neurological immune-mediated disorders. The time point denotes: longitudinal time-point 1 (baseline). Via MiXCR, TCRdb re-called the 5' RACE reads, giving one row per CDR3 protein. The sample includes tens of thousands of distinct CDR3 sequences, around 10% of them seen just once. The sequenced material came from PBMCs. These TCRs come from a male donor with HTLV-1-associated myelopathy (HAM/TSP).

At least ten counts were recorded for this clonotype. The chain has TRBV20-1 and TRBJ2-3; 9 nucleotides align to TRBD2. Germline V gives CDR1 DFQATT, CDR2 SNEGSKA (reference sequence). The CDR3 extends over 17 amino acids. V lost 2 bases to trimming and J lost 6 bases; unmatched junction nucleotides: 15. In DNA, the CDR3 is TGCAGTGCTAGATCGACCTGGCGGGGGGGAATCTTGGATACGCAGTATTTT. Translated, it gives CSARSTWRGGILDTQYF.

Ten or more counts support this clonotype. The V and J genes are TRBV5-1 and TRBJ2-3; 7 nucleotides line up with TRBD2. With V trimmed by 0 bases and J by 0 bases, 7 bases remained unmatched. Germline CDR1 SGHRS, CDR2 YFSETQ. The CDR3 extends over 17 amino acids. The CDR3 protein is CASSLASAGVSTDTQYF. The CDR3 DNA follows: TGCGCCAGCAGCTTGGCCTCGGCGGGGGTGAGCACAGATACGCAGTATTTT.

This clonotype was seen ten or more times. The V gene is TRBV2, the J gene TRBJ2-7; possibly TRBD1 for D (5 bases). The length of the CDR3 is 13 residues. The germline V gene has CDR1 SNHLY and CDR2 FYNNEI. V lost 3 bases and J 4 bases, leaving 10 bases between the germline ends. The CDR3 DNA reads TGTGCCAGCAGTGAGGGGCCCCAATACGAGCAGTACTTC. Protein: CASSEGPQYEQYF.